Listed here are 17 T cell receptor beta chains from one sample, sequenced in a study of shared clonotypes between healthy human individuals. Profiling relied on immunoSEQ multiplex PCR, and the TCRdb table lists in-frame clones only, not all of them. The sample records about half a million clones, more than 75% being singletons. The specimen sequenced was PBMCs. Receptors originate from a middle-aged woman in good health. Some clones in this sample may be carry-over from other donors' samples.

Concerning this clone itself: A much larger clone lies a single base off, so this may be a read error. The rearrangement joins TRBV6-6 to TRBJ2-2; D ambiguous. From germline, CDR1 is MNHNY and CDR2 SVGAGI (reference sequence). This CDR3 comprises 13 residues. With 0 bases removed from V and 1 base from J, the gap between germline ends came to 0 bases. CDR3 bases: TGTGCCAGCAGTTACTCGAACACCGGGGAGCTGTTTTTT. It specifies CASSYSNTGELFF.

The chain recombines TRBV28 with TRBJ1-2; 9 nucleotides match TRBD1. CDR1 and CDR2 (germline): MDHEN, SYDVKM. V shed 5 bases and J 7 bases; nucleotides not matched to a gene: 11. This CDR3 contains 15 residues. CDR3: CASSTTGDRVRGYTF. CDR3 nucleotide sequence: TGTGCCAGCAGTACGACCGGGGACAGGGTTCGTGGCTACACCTTC.

This chain connects TRBV4-1 to TRBJ2-2, with 11 nucleotides matching TRBD2. The CDR3 has 17 residues. Germline trimming cut 0 bases from V and 5 bases from J; bases unmatched to any gene: 5. CDR1 and CDR2 (germline): MGHRA, YSYEKL. The CDR3 sequence is CASSQEDSGRATGELFF. The DNA for the CDR3 is TGCGCCAGCAGCCAAGAGGATAGCGGGAGGGCGACCGGGGAGCTGTTTTTT.

V usage is TRBV2 and J usage is TRBJ2-7; D is undetermined. Trimming took off 3 bases at V and 4 bases at J, with 7 bases between the two ends. Germline-derived CDR1 and CDR2 are SNHLY and FYNNEI. The CDR3 runs to 12 residues. In nucleotides, the CDR3 is TGTGCCAGCAGTGATGACTCTTACGAGCAGTACTTC. This sequence encodes CASSDDSYEQYF.

This chain joins TRBV11-1 and TRBJ1-2; 7 bases align to TRBD1. The CDR3 has 14 amino acids. The trim removed 4 bases at V and 6 bases at J, leaving 8 bases unmatched. CDR1 is SGHAT and CDR2 is FQDESV in the germline V gene (reference sequence). For the CDR3, the DNA is TGTGCCAGCAGCTGGCAAACAGGGGACGATGGCTACACCTTC. It translates to CASSWQTGDDGYTF.

In this sample, this clone turned up many times. The chain combines TRBV27 with TRBJ1-2, with D maybe TRBD1 (6 bases). Germline CDR1 is MNHEY and CDR2 is SMNVEV (reference sequence). V lost 0 bases to trimming and J lost 7 bases, with 12 bases between them. CDR3 length: 14 amino acids. The CDR3 nucleotides are TGTGCCAGCAGTTTATCACAGGGCGGGTCTGGCTACACCTTC. Translating gives CASSLSQGGSGYTF.

DNA for the CDR3: TGTGCCAGCAGCCTACGGGGAGGGGGAGCCCCGAACACCGGGGAGCTGTTTTTT. Residues: CASSLRGGGAPNTGELFF. This chain uses TRBV7-2 with TRBJ2-2, with D possibly TRBD2 on 7 matching bases. Germline-derived CDR1 and CDR2 are SGHTA and FQGNSA. The ends were cut back, 5 bases at V and 0 bases at J, with 19 bases in the middle. The CDR3 loop spans 18 amino acids.

CDR3 region: CASSLGSRRGQPQHF. The CDR3 nucleotides read TGTGCCAGCAGCTTGGGGTCGCGGAGGGGGCAGCCCCAGCATTTT. The chain combines TRBV5-5 with TRBJ1-5; D might be TRBD1 (6 bases). The CDR3 sequence is 15 residues long. Germline CDR1 and CDR2: SGHKS and YYEKEE (reference sequence). Trimming took off 0 bases at V and 7 bases at J, with 14 bases between the two ends.

The J gene is TRBJ1-1, the V gene TRBV18, with D unclear. CDR1 is KGHSH and CDR2 is LQKENI in the germline V gene. V lost 4 bases and J 1 base, leaving 7 bases between the germline ends. The CDR3 spans 13 residues. In nucleotides, the CDR3 is TGTGCCAGCTCACGAACATCGAACACTGAAGCTTTCTTT. Its translation: CASSRTSNTEAFF.

This chain connects TRBV7-3 to TRBJ2-1; 10 bases match TRBD2. CDR1 SGHTA and CDR2 FQGTGA come from the germline V gene. V lost 6 bases, J lost 0 bases, and 5 bases stayed unmatched. CDR3 length: 16 residues. This CDR3 is CASSSSGSRSYNEQFF. CDR3 in DNA: TGTGCCAGCAGTTCTAGCGGGAGTCGCTCCTACAATGAGCAGTTCTTC.

The chain carries TRBV6-5 and TRBJ2-5, with D unclear. The CDR3 loop spans 14 amino acids. Looked up from germline, CDR1 is MNHEY and CDR2 is SVGAGI. Trimming shortened V by 2 bases and J by 4 bases, and 11 bases separated the two germline ends. CDR3 region: CASSYQKNGETQYF. The CDR3, as DNA: TGTGCCAGCAGTTACCAGAAAAATGGAGAGACCCAGTACTTC.

The V call is TRBV25-1, the J call TRBJ2-7, with D possibly matching TRBD1 (6 bases). CDR1 and CDR2 (germline): MGHDK, SYGVNS. The CDR3 covers 13 residues. V was shortened by 6 bases and J by 2 bases, with 11 bases between the two germline ends. This chain's CDR3 is CASRAGQTYEQYF. The CDR3 DNA reads as TGTGCCAGCAGGGCCGGACAGACCTACGAGCAGTACTTC.

This chain links TRBV29-1 with TRBJ2-1, with 8 positions matching TRBD2. This CDR3 contains 11 residues. The germline V gene has CDR1 SQVTM and CDR2 ANQGSEA. Trimming took 3 bases from V and 15 from J; bases not matched to a gene: 7. The CDR3: CSVDIGRAAFF. CDR3 DNA sequence: TGCAGCGTTGATATCGGGAGGGCCGCGTTCTTC.

V usage is TRBV5-4 and J usage is TRBJ2-5; 11 bases map to TRBD2. Germline CDR1 is SGHNT and CDR2 is YYREEE (reference sequence). Trimming took 0 bases from V and 2 from J; bases not matched to a gene: 9. CDR3 size: 18 residues. The CDR3 loop reads CASSLALAGGPEQETQYF. The CDR3 DNA reads as TGTGCCAGCAGCTTGGCTTTAGCGGGAGGGCCAGAGCAAGAGACCCAGTACTTC.

A word on this clone: A read error may account for a junction end that differs from germline. This chain uses TRBV5-1 with TRBJ1-2; tentative D call: TRBD1 (6 bases). Germline values: CDR1 SGHRS, CDR2 YFSETQ. The length of the CDR3 is 13 residues. The CDR3 DNA reads as TGTGCCAGCAGCTTCTTACAGGGCTATGGCTACACCTTC. Translating gives CASSFLQGYGYTF.

This clone occurred once. The CDR3 loop is CASSSRTTDTQYF. In DNA form, the CDR3 reads TGTGCCAGCAGCTCCCGAACCACAGATACGCAGTATTTT. V and J are TRBV7-6 and TRBJ2-3; no firm D call. This CDR3 comprises 13 residues. V shed 4 bases and J shed 2 bases, with 7 bases lying between them. Germline CDR1 is SGHVS and CDR2 is FNYEAQ.

The J gene is TRBJ2-5, the V gene TRBV7-2, with D possibly being TRBD2 (6 bases). The CDR3 loop spans 15 amino acids. Germline CDR1 reads SGHTA; CDR2 reads FQGNSA. V was clipped by 4 bases and J by 5 bases, with 17 bases between them. CDR3 bases: TGTGCCAGCAGCTCGCCGACTAGAGGCGGGGAGACCCAGTACTTC. It translates to CASSSPTRGGETQYF.